Shown below are 7 T cell receptor beta chains from a single sample sequenced in a study of neoadjuvant anti-PD-1 for oral cavity cancer (dated by TCRdb to about 2021). This specimen's time point label, per the study, means: before neoadjuvant nivolumab. Library prep was done by the immunoSEQ multiplex PCR assay. Not all clones reach the TCRdb copy of this immuneACCESS table, which keeps in-frame sequences only. Checked studies attribute under half of the gap to unresolved V genes and leave the rest unexplained. For this sample the table gives about 16,000 clones, of which 55% to 75% were detected only once. The leading ten clones occupy 2.6% of the sample. The specimen comprised PBMCs, sampled before nivolumab (anti-PD-1) treatment. All receptors derive from a person aged 35-80 years with oral cavity squamous cell carcinoma.

This clone was recorded only once. In DNA form, the CDR3 reads TGTGCCAGCAGCTCCCATAAGGGACCCAGCTCCTACGAGCAGTACTTC. Translating gives CASSSHKGPSSYEQYF. This chain links TRBV7-8 with TRBJ2-7; perhaps D is TRBD1 or TRBD2 (5 bases each). The V gene's germline CDR1 is SGHVS and CDR2 FQNEAQ. V gave up 4 bases and J gave up 0 bases, with 16 bases separating them. The CDR3 runs 16 residues.

The V call is TRBV7-2, the J call TRBJ2-5; D assignment may be TRBD1 or TRBD2 (7 bases each). Trimming stripped 5 bases from V and 5 bases from J, with 15 bases between. The germline CDR1 and CDR2 sequences are SGHTA and FQGNSA. CDR3 size: 14 residues. CDR3 sequence (DNA): TGTGCCAGCAGCCGCGCCCAGGGGGGGGAGACCCAGTACTTC. Its translation is CASSRAQGGETQYF.

This chain links TRBV7-2 with TRBJ1-6, with 7 nucleotides matching TRBD1. The trim removed 5 bases at V and 0 bases at J, leaving 10 bases unmatched. The CDR3 is 18 amino acids. Looked up from germline, CDR1 is SGHTA and CDR2 is FQGNSA. The CDR3 DNA is TGTGCCAGCAGCATCAGGGGGTATCTGAGCTCCTATAATTCACCCCTCCACTTT. It translates to CASSIRGYLSSYNSPLHF.

The chain employs TRBV6-6 and TRBJ2-7; 7 nucleotides match TRBD1. The germline V gene has CDR1 MNHNY and CDR2 SVGAGI (reference sequence). J gave up 5 bases and V 6 bases, and 16 bases lay outside the gene matches. The CDR3 runs to 16 residues. As DNA, the CDR3 is TGTGCCAGCAGCAGGGACAGCTACTTATATCGGGACGAGCAGTACTTC. Residues: CASSRDSYLYRDEQYF.

The chain recombines TRBV28 with TRBJ1-1, with D perhaps matching TRBD1 (6 bases). There are 13 residues in the CDR3. The V end was cut by 8 bases, the J end by 2 bases, with 12 bases between. Germline loops: CDR1 MDHEN, CDR2 SYDVKM. The CDR3 DNA reads as TGTGCCAGCCGGACAGCAACCAACACTGAAGCTTTCTTT. This encodes CASRTATNTEAFF.

V and J are TRBV14 and TRBJ1-2; no reliable D call. The CDR3 length is 15 residues. The germline V gene has CDR1 SGHDN and CDR2 FVKESK. The V end was cut by 0 bases, the J end by 3 bases, with 11 bases between. CDR3 residues: CASSQDKGSYYGYTF. DNA for the CDR3: TGTGCCAGCAGCCAAGATAAGGGCAGCTACTATGGCTACACCTTC.

The CDR3 is CASSSRTGYEQYF. CDR3 nucleotide sequence: TGTGCCAGCAGCTCAAGGACAGGCTACGAGCAGTACTTC. The V gene is TRBV7-8, the J gene TRBJ2-7; 7 bases match TRBD1. V lost 4 bases to trimming and J lost 3 bases; unmatched junction nucleotides: 3. Germline assignment: CDR1 SGHVS and CDR2 FQNEAQ. The CDR3 runs to 13 residues.